What follows is one T cell receptor beta chain and its context. This sample is drawn from a study of blood T cell repertoires in COVID-19. Study-level information: From the United States, Italy and Spain came samples of acute and convalescent COVID-19.

Trimming took 3 bases from V and 3 from J, leaving 10 bases between them. The CDR3 runs to 14 residues. The germline V gene encodes CDR1 SGDLS and CDR2 YYNGEE. Individuals drawn from 20 to 25 US areas were roughly 18 to 95 years old. How the authors handled the data: Using reference gene primer amplification, nucleated cell counts were estimated. Sequencing used immunoSEQ multiplex PCR; TCRdb keeps in-frame clones, though not all of them. V and J calls and clone size are those listed in that table; D and trimming were worked out from the DNA. Here the sample spans hundreds of thousands of clones, about 85% being singletons.

The material sequenced was PBMCs or T cells enriched from blood (not recorded which). The rearrangement joins TRBV9 to TRBJ2-1; TRBD2 might be the D (6 bases). This clonotype was sampled from a woman aged 50 to 60 who had recovered from COVID-19. In DNA form, the CDR3 reads TGTGCCAGCAGCGCCGGGACTCACTACAATGAGCAGTTCTTC. Encoded protein: CASSAGTHYNEQFF.